This is a list of T cell receptor beta chains from one sample in a study of blood T cell repertoires in COVID-19. Sequencing used immunoSEQ multiplex PCR; TCRdb keeps in-frame clones, though not all of them. The data show roughly 480,000 clones, with roughly nine tenths seen just once and 0.75% to 0.9% held by the top ten. The sequenced sample was peripheral blood. Receptors were obtained from a man aged 18 to 29 with COVID-19, enrolled during active disease. The conserved cysteine and the conserved F or W are not part of the CDR3 here. A clone size is listed for some rows: how often the clone was seen (once, few, many), or a class if it is expanded.

>12|.|TRBJ2-5|TRBV25-1
ASSRGLPRETQY
>12|.|TRBJ2-1|TRBV11-2
ASSDGSQFDEQF
>12|once|TRBJ1-4|TRBV27
ASSLSKLGGKLF
>14|.|TRBJ2-1|TRBV7-9
ASSVYREISSDEQF
>10|.|TRBJ2-7|TRBV7-9
ASSPTGYEQY
>9|.|TRBJ2-7|TRBV29-1
SATTSYEQY
>15|.|TRBJ2-4|TRBV10-3
AISNMPGQGAGNIQY
>14|.|TRBJ2-1|TRBV2
ASRPGLAGHPNEQF
>11|.|TRBJ2-1|TRBV12-3/TRBV12-4
ASSLRGSGEQF
>13|few|TRBJ2-5|TRBV24-1
ATSSSTGAEETQY
>13|.|TRBJ1-6|TRBV19
ASSIGDGFNSPLH
>14|.|TRBJ2-1|TRBV3-1/TRBV3-2
ASSQLAGPPRNEQF
>14|.|TRBJ2-3|TRBV9
ASSADGTPGTDTQY
>13|.|TRBJ2-5|TRBV18
ASSPRLAGQETQY
>10|.|TRBJ2-1|TRBV11-3
ASRFSYNEQF
>15|.|TRBJ2-6|TRBV5-6
ASSLARQETGANVLT
>13|.|TRBJ1-6|TRBV5-1
ASSLEGGRSSPLH
>16|.|TRBJ2-7|TRBV10-1
ASSENPGLAGAGYEQY
>14|.|TRBJ1-5|TRBV19
ASSNTWGGRGQPQH
>11|.|TRBJ2-3|TRBV3-1/TRBV3-2
ASSPYSGATQY
>13|.|TRBJ2-1|TRBV5-3
ARSCPGQKDNEQF
>12|.|TRBJ2-3|TRBV19
ASTPGRGTDTQY
>14|.|TRBJ2-1|TRBV5-1
ASSSLEGGAIYEQF
>14|.|TRBJ2-1|TRBV5-1
ASRGNSGGAHDEQF
>13|once|TRBJ2-7|TRBV5-4
ASSLGGPGTYEQY
>12|.|TRBJ2-2|TRBV6-5
ASTFSPNTGELF
>15|.|TRBJ2-7|TRBV5-6
ASSQYPLLAGLYEQY
>11|.|TRBJ1-1|TRBV3-1/TRBV3-2
ASSPGQGLAAF
>14|.|TRBJ2-2|TRBV2
ASDTRGLAGTGELF
>13|.|TRBJ1-1|TRBV15
ATNPREGLDTEAF
>9|.|TRBJ1-1|TRBV7-8
ASSLETEAF
>12|.|TRBJ2-2|TRBV7-3
ASSRQGGTGELF
>11|.|TRBJ2-7|TRBV6-5
ASSRDRDHEQY
>11|.|TRBJ2-1|TRBV7-9
ASSSGQYNEQF
>15|.|TRBJ1-1|TRBV13
ASSLGRVLPRWTEAF
>14|.|TRBJ2-3|TRBV7-2
ASSPRATSGIPILY
>14|.|TRBJ1-1|TRBV19
ASSIPDRGSNTEAF
>13|.|TRBJ2-2|TRBV27
ASSLWGRGTGELF
>14|.|TRBJ1-2|TRBV5-1
ASSTGERSRNYGYT
>11|.|TRBJ1-6|TRBV27
ASSLFFPSPLH
>12|.|TRBJ1-1|TRBV19
ASSIGGSDTEAF
>12|once|TRBJ2-2|TRBV18
ASSPGLLTGELF
>14|.|TRBJ2-7|TRBV19
ASSIGAGQGSYEQY
>12|.|TRBJ1-1|TRBV20-1
SASSRGGRTEAF
>12|.|TRBJ2-7|TRBV2
ASSPHSVYYEQY
>11|.|TRBJ2-1|TRBV11-2
ASSYSGGNEQF
>11|.|TRBJ2-7|TRBV27
ASSPTVGYEQY
>13|.|TRBJ1-1|TRBV1
TSSQDRDRGTEAF
>11|.|TRBJ2-1|TRBV16
ASEREIGNEQF
>12|once|TRBJ1-1|TRBV18
ASSLNPEDTEAF
>13|.|TRBJ2-7|TRBV5-1
ASSGGLAGVREQY
>11|.|TRBJ1-5|TRBV5-6
ASSLTGNQPQH
>11|.|TRBJ2-7|TRBV18
ASSPIERYEQY
>14|.|TRBJ2-1|TRBV5-1
ASSFSGGSSQNEQF
>14|.|TRBJ2-7|TRBV6-5
ASSYSTGLPGMEQY
>12|.|TRBJ2-2|TRBV2
ASNRPPNTGELF